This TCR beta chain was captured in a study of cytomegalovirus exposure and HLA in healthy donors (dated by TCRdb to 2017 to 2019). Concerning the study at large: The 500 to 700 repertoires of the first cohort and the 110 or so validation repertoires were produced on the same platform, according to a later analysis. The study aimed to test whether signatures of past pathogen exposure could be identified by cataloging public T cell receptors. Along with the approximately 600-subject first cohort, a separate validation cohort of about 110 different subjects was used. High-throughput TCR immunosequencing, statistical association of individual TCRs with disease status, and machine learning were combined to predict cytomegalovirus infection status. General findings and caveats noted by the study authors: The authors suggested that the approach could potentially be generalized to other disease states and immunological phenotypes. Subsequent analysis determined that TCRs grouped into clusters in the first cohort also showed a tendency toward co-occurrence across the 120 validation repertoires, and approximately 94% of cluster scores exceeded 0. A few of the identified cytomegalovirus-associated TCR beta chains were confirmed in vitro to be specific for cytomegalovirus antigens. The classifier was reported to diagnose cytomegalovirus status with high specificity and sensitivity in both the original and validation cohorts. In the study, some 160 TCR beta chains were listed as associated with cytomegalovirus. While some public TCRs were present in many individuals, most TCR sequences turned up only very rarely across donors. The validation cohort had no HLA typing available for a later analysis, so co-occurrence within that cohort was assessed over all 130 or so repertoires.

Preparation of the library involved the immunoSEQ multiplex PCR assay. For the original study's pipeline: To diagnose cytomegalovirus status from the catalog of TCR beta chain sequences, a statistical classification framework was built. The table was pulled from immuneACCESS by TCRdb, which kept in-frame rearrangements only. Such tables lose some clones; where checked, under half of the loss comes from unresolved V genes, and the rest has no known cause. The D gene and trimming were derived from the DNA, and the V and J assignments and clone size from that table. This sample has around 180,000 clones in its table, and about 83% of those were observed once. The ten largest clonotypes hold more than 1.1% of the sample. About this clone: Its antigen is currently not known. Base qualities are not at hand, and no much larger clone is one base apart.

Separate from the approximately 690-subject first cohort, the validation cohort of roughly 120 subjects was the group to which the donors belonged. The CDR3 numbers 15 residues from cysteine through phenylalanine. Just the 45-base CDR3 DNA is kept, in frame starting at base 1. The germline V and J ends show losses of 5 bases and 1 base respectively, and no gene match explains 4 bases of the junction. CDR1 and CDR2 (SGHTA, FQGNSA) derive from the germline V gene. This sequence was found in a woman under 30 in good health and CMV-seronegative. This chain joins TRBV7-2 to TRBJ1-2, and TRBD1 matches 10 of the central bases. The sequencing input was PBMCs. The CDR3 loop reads CASSARDRGNYGYTF. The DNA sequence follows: TGTGCCAGCAGCGCCCGGGACAGGGGTAACTATGGCTACACCTTC.